The clone carrying this T cell receptor beta chain was counted many times. Preparation of the TCRbeta library involved a method that used unique molecular identifiers. TCRdb analysed the PCR reads with MiXCR anew, one entry per CDR3 protein. The sample lists 190,000 or so distinct CDR3 sequences, roughly 7.5% occurring once. Germline V lookup: CDR1 SQVTM, CDR2 ANQGSEA. This CDR3 spans 11 amino acids. V lost 3 bases and J lost 1, with 3 bases in between. The data are from a study of T-cell reconstitution after alpha-beta-depleted transplantation in children. The chain recombines TRBV29-1 with TRBJ1-1; D ambiguous. The TCR was taken from a human donor who donated a stem cell graft to a child with Wiskott-Aldrich syndrome. The input for sequencing was PBMCs from the stem cell graft donor, taken from the stem cell graft. CDR3 residues: CSVDTNTEAFF. Here the CDR3 DNA reads TGCAGCGTTGACACGAACACTGAAGCTTTCTTT.